This T cell receptor beta chain was observed in a study of blood T cell repertoires in COVID-19. Across the whole study: Collection of acute and convalescent COVID-19 samples took place in the United States, Italy and Spain.

Original handling: For nucleated cells, counts were estimated from reference gene primer amplification. The repertoire was sequenced with immunoSEQ multiplex PCR; TCRdb's copy has only in-frame clones and lacks some. The V and J calls and clone size come from that table; D and trimming were worked out from the DNA. The sample contains roughly 110,000 clones, 75% to 85% of which appear only once. Patients of the Seattle cohort, enrolled during active infection, were followed longitudinally. This clone was seen a handful of times. The CDR3 sequence is 15 residues long. Germline V gene lookup returns CDR1 LGHNA and CDR2 YSLEER. V shed 8 bases and J shed 0 bases, with 17 bases lying between them.

Input material: peripheral blood. The TCR comes from a man older than 75 with COVID-19, enrolled during active disease. V and J are TRBV4-3 and TRBJ2-7, with no clear D. The CDR3 protein is CASPLGLPTSYEQYF. The CDR3, as DNA: TGCGCCAGCCCCCTGGGCCTACCCACCTCCTACGAGCAGTACTTC.